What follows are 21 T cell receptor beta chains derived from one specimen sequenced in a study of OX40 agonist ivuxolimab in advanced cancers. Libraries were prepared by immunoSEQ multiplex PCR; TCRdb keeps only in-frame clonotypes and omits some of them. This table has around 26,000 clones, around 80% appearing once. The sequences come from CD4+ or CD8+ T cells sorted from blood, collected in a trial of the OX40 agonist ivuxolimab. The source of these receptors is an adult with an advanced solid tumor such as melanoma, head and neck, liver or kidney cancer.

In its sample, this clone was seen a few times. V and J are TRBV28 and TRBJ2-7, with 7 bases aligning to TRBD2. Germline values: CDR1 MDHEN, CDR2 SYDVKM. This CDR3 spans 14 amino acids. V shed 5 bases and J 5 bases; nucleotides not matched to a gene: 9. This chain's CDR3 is CASSPVGGYDEQYF. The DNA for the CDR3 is TGTGCCAGCAGTCCCGTGGGGGGGTACGACGAGCAGTACTTC.

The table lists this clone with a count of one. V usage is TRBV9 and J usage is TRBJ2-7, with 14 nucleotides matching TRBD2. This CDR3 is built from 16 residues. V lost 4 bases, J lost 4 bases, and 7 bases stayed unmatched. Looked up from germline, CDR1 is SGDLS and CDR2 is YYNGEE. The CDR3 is CASSPTTSGGAYEQYF. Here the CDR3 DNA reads TGTGCCAGCAGCCCTACGACTAGCGGGGGGGCTTACGAGCAGTACTTC.

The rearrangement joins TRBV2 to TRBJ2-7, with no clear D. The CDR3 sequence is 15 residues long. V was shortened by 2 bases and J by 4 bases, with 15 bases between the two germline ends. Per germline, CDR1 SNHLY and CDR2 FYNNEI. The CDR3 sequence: CASSETASNSYEQYF. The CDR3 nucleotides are TGTGCCAGCAGTGAAACGGCAAGTAATTCGTACGAGCAGTACTTC.

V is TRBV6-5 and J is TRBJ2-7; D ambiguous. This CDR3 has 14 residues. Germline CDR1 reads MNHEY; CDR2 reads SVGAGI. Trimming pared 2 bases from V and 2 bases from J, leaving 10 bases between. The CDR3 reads CASSYVSATYEQYF. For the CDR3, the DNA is TGTGCCAGCAGTTACGTCAGTGCAACCTACGAGCAGTACTTC.

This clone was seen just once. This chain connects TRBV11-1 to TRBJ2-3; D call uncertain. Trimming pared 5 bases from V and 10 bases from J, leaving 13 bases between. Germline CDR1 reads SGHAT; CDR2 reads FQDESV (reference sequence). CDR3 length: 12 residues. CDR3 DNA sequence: TGTGCCAGCAGCCCCACCGGTTTGCCGCAGTATTTT. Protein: CASSPTGLPQYF.

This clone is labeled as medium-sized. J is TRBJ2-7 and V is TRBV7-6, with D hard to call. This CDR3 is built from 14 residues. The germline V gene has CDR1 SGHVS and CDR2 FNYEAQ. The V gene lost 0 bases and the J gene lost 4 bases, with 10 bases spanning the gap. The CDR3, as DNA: TGTGCCAGCAGCTTAGCCACCACGGATTACGAGCAGTACTTC. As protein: CASSLATTDYEQYF.

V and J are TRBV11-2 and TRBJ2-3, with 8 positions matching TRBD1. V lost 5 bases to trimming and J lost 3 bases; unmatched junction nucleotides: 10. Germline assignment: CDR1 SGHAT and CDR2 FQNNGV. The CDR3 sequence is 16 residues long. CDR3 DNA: TGTGCCAGCAGCCCAGGGGCAGGGGGCCTTACAGATACGCAGTATTTT. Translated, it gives CASSPGAGGLTDTQYF.

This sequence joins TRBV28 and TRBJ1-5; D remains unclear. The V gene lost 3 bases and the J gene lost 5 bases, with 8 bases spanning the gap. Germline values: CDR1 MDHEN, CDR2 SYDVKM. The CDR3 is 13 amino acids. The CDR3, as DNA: TGTGCCAGCAGTTTTCGAACAGATCAGCCCCAGCATTTT. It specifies CASSFRTDQPQHF.

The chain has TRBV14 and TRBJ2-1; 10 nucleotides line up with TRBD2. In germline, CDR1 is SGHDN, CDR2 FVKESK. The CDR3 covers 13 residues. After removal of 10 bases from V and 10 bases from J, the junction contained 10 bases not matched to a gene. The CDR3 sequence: CATTTLAGTEQFF. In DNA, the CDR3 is TGTGCCACCACGACACTAGCGGGGACCGAGCAGTTCTTC.

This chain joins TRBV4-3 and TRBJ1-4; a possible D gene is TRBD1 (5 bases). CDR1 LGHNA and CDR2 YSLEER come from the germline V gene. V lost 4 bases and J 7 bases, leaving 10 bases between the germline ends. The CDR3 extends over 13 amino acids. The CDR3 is CASSPGSFEKLFF. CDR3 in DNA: TGCGCCAGCAGCCCAGGGTCTTTTGAAAAACTGTTTTTT.

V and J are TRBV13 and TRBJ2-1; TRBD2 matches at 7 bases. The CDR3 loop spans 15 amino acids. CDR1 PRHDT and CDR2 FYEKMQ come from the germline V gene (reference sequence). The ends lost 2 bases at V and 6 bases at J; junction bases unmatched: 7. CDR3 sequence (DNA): TGTGCCAGCAGCTTAAGAGGTGGCGGGGGCAATGAGCAGTTCTTC. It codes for CASSLRGGGGNEQFF.

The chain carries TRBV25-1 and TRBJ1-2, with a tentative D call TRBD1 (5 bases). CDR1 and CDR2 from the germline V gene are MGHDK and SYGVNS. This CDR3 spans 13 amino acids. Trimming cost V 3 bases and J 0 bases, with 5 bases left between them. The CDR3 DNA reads TGTGCCAGCAGTGAGACAGCTAACTATGGCTACACCTTC. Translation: CASSETANYGYTF.

The CDR3 sequence: CASSEALGGELFF. CDR3 DNA: TGTGCCAGCAGTGAAGCGCTAGGAGGGGAGCTGTTTTTT. V gene TRBV6-1 combines with J gene TRBJ2-2; no clear D gene. The V gene's germline CDR1 is MNHNS and CDR2 SASEGT. The CDR3 runs 13 residues. V lost 0 bases to trimming and J lost 8 bases, with 7 bases between them.

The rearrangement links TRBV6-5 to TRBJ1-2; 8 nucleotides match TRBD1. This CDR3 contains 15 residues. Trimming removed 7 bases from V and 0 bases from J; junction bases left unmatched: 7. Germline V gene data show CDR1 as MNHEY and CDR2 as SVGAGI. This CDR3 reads CASIPGTGANYGYTF. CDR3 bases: TGTGCCAGCATCCCAGGGACAGGAGCTAACTATGGCTACACCTTC.

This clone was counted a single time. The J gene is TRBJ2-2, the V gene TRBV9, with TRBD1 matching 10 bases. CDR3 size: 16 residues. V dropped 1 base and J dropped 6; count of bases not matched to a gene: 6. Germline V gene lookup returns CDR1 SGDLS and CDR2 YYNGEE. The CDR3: CASSVPGQGGPGELFF. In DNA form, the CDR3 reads TGTGCCAGCAGCGTACCCGGACAGGGGGGCCCCGGGGAGCTGTTTTTT.

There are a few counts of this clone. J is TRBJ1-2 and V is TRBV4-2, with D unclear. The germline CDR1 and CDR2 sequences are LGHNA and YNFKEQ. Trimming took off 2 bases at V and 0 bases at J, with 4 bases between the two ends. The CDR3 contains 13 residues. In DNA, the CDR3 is TGTGCCAGCAGCCAACTTGCTAACTATGGCTACACCTTC. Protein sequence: CASSQLANYGYTF.

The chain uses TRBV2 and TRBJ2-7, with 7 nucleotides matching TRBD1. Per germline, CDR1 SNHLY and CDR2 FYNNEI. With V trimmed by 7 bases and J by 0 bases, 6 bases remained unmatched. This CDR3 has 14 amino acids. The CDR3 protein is CASKPEGASYEQYF. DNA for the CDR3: TGTGCCAGCAAACCCGAGGGGGCCTCCTACGAGCAGTACTTC.

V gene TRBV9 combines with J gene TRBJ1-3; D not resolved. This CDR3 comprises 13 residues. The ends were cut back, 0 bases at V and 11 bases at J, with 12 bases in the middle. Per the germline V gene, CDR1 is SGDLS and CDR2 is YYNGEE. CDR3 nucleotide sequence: TGTGCCAGCAGCGTAGGAGGAGGAAAAGCCATATATTTT. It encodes CASSVGGGKAIYF.

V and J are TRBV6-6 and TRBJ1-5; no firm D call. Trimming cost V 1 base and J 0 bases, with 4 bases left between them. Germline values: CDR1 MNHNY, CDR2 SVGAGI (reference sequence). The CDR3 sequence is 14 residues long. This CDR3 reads CASSYLGSNQPQHF. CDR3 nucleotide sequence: TGTGCCAGCAGTTACTTGGGTAGCAATCAGCCCCAGCATTTT.

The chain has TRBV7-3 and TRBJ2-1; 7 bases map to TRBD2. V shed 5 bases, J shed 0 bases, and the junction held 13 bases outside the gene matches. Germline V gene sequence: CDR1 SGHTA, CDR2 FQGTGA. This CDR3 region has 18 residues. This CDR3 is CASSPGGPPISSYNEQFF. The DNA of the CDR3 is TGTGCCAGCAGCCCGGGAGGACCTCCGATTAGCTCCTACAATGAGCAGTTCTTC.

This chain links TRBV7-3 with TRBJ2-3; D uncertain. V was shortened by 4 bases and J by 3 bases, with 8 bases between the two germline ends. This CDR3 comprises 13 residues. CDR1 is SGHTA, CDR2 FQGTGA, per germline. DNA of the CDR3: TGTGCCAGCAGCTCATACCCAACAGATACGCAGTATTTT. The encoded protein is CASSSYPTDTQYF.